A selection of T cell receptor beta chains follows, all from one sample in a study of cytomegalovirus exposure and HLA in healthy donors. The table came from immunoSEQ multiplex PCR; TCRdb's copy has only in-frame clones and leaves some out. The repertoire holds over 80,000 clones, with around three quarters as singletons. Sequenced sample: PBMCs. The receptors here all came from a man in his forties or fifties in good health and CMV-seronegative. Both conserved end residues are part of each CDR3. The D gene is left open where the match is weak. Not every row has a clone size; where given, it reads once, few, many or a size class.

size,V,D,J,CDR3,DNA
NA,TRBV7-9,NA,TRBJ2-3,CASSLNPGDTQYF,TGTGCCAGCAGCTTAAATCCGGGAGATACGCAGTATTTT
few,TRBV7-3,TRBD1,TRBJ2-5,CASSPQRQGLGETQYF,TGTGCCAGCAGCCCGCAACGACAGGGCCTAGGGGAGACCCAGTACTTC
NA,TRBV11-2,NA,TRBJ2-7,CASSWSLGHYEQYF,TGTGCCAGCAGCTGGAGCTTGGGGCATTACGAGCAGTACTTC
once,TRBV6-6,TRBD1,TRBJ1-6,CASSYSRARGRSPLHF,TGTGCCAGCAGTTACTCGCGGGCCAGGGGGAGGTCACCCCTCCACTTT
NA,TRBV27,NA,TRBJ1-5,CASSQRHQPQHF,TGTGCCAGCAGTCAGCGACATCAGCCCCAGCATTTT
NA,TRBV7-9,TRBD2,TRBJ2-3,CASSLLSAGGLDTQYF,TGTGCCAGCAGCTTACTCTCAGCGGGGGGGCTAGATACGCAGTATTTT
NA,TRBV6-1,NA,TRBJ2-7,CASSSTRDFGDEQYF,TGTGCCAGCAGTTCGACCCGGGACTTCGGGGACGAGCAGTACTTC
NA,TRBV14,NA,TRBJ1-2,CASSQDRGGWGYGYTF,TGTGCCAGCAGCCAAGATCGCGGGGGCTGGGGCTATGGCTACACCTTC
NA,TRBV30,TRBD2,TRBJ2-1,CAWSTLAGDYNEQFF,TGTGCCTGGAGTACCCTAGCGGGGGACTACAATGAGCAGTTCTTC
NA,TRBV7-3,TRBD2,TRBJ2-7,CASSPGLEAGEQYF,TGTGCCAGCAGCCCCGGACTAGAAGCGGGCGAGCAGTACTTC
NA,TRBV2,NA,TRBJ1-2,CAGRLTGF,TGTGCCGGTCGTCTGACAGGCTTC
NA,TRBV10-3,TRBD1,TRBJ1-1,CAIRQGEDTEAFF,TGTGCCATCAGACAGGGGGAGGACACTGAAGCTTTCTTT
NA,TRBV30,TRBD1,TRBJ1-2,CAWSRDRGANYGYTF,TGTGCCTGGAGCAGGGACAGGGGTGCTAACTATGGCTACACCTTC
NA,TRBV4-1,TRBD1,TRBJ2-1,CASSQDEGTGYNEQFF,TGCGCCAGCAGCCAAGATGAAGGGACAGGGTACAATGAGCAGTTCTTC
NA,TRBV7-2,NA,TRBJ2-7,CASSLPRRAYEQYF,TGTGCCAGCAGCCTTCCGCGCAGGGCCTACGAGCAGTACTTC
NA,TRBV5-4,NA,TRBJ2-7,CASSLVTGPGEQYF,TGTGCCAGCAGCTTGGTAACCGGGCCGGGGGAGCAGTACTTC
few,TRBV28,NA,TRBJ2-1,CASSGHPPNEQFF,TGTGCCAGCAGTGGGCATCCGCCTAATGAGCAGTTCTTC
NA,TRBV7-9,NA,TRBJ2-1,CASSPPNYNEQFF,TGTGCCAGCAGCCCCCCAAACTACAATGAGCAGTTCTTC
NA,TRBV7-4,TRBD2,TRBJ2-1,CASSSRGSGGARDEQFF,TGTGCCAGCAGCTCCCGTGGTAGCGGGGGGGCGAGGGATGAGCAGTTCTTC
NA,TRBV27,TRBD2,TRBJ2-7,CASSLGAGGTYEQYF,TGTGCCAGCAGTTTAGGTGCGGGGGGTACCTACGAGCAGTACTTC
NA,TRBV4-1,NA,TRBJ1-2,CASSLNRAPEGDGYTF,TGCGCCAGCAGCCTCAACCGGGCTCCGGAGGGAGATGGCTACACCTTC
NA,TRBV5-5,TRBD2,TRBJ2-5,CASSRGLAGAFQETQYF,TGTGCCAGCAGCCGGGGACTAGCGGGGGCCTTCCAAGAGACCCAGTACTTC
NA,TRBV19,TRBD1,TRBJ2-3,CASTRGGGNTQYF,TGTGCCAGTACGAGAGGGGGCGGCAATACGCAGTATTTT
few,TRBV6-6,TRBD1,TRBJ1-4,CASSANRGANEKLFF,TGTGCCAGCAGTGCCAACAGGGGAGCTAATGAAAAACTGTTTTTT
few,TRBV25-1,NA,TRBJ2-2,CASSDRVAGTGELFF,TGTGCCAGCAGTGACCGGGTCGCGGGCACCGGGGAGCTGTTTTTT
NA,TRBV10-3,TRBD1,TRBJ1-1,CAITGPDRGVTEAFF,TGTGCCATCACCGGTCCGGACAGGGGGGTAACTGAAGCTTTCTTT
few,TRBV6-4,NA,TRBJ1-2,CASSDPYYGYTF,TGTGCCAGCAGTGACCCCTATTATGGCTACACCTTC
few,TRBV4-2,TRBD2,TRBJ2-3,CASSQDLGGGARHTQYF,TGTGCCAGCAGCCAAGATCTCGGCGGGGGGGCCCGCCATACGCAGTATTTT
NA,TRBV18,TRBD1,TRBJ2-2,CASSRIQGETGELFF,TGTGCCAGCTCACGCATACAGGGGGAGACCGGGGAGCTGTTTTTT
few,TRBV28,NA,TRBJ2-3,CASSLWELITDTQYF,TGTGCCAGCAGTTTGTGGGAGTTAATCACAGATACGCAGTATTTT
once,TRBV4-3,NA,TRBJ1-3,CASSQDPHSSGNTIYF,TGCGCCAGCAGCCAAGATCCCCACAGCTCTGGAAACACCATATATTTT
NA,TRBV6-5,TRBD1,TRBJ1-4,CASSWDREKLFF,TGTGCCAGCAGTTGGGACAGAGAAAAACTGTTTTTT
once,TRBV7-2,NA,TRBJ2-3,CASRFRLSTDTQYF,TGTGCCAGCAGATTCAGACTCAGCACAGATACGCAGTATTTT
NA,TRBV2,NA,TRBJ1-5,CASRASGAVQPQHF,TGTGCCAGCAGGGCCTCGGGTGCGGTTCAGCCCCAGCATTTT
few,TRBV27,NA,TRBJ2-7,CASSLLWQFANEQYF,TGTGCCAGCAGTTTATTGTGGCAGTTCGCCAACGAGCAGTACTTC
NA,TRBV7-9,NA,TRBJ2-1,CSSSLVGGEQFF,TGTTCCAGCAGCTTAGTAGGGGGTGAGCAGTTCTTC
NA,TRBV9,TRBD2,TRBJ2-1,CASSQPLAVGYNEQFF,TGTGCCAGCAGCCAACCGCTAGCGGTGGGCTACAATGAGCAGTTCTTC
NA,TRBV11-2,NA,TRBJ1-2,CASSLDNVRGSGYTF,TGTGCCAGCAGCTTAGATAATGTCAGGGGCTCTGGCTACACCTTC
NA,TRBV28,NA,TRBJ2-2,CASMRLTGELFF,TGTGCCAGCATGCGCCTGACCGGGGAGCTGTTTTTT
NA,TRBV7-9,TRBD1,TRBJ1-2,CASSSWTGVLRVYTF,TGTGCCAGCAGCTCTTGGACAGGGGTTCTCCGGGTCTACACCTTC
few,TRBV4-1,TRBD1,TRBJ2-4,CASGSVDRGWNIQYF,TGCGCCAGCGGTAGTGTGGACAGGGGGTGGAACATTCAGTACTTC
NA,TRBV7-2,TRBD2,TRBJ2-7,CASSRGREGVYEQYF,TGTGCCAGCAGCAGAGGACGGGAGGGAGTCTACGAGCAGTACTTC
NA,TRBV2,NA,TRBJ1-4,CASTEGDEKLFF,TGTGCCAGCACCGAGGGGGATGAAAAACTGTTTTTT
NA,TRBV19,NA,TRBJ1-1,CASSIGLPGNVNTEAFF,TGTGCCAGTAGTATTGGGCTCCCAGGGAATGTGAACACTGAAGCTTTCTTT
NA,TRBV6-1,NA,TRBJ2-1,CASSDGTLGYNEQFF,TGTGCCAGCAGTGACGGGACACTTGGCTACAATGAGCAGTTCTTC
NA,TRBV7-9,NA,TRBJ2-5,CASSFSAGPEETQYF,TGTGCCAGCAGCTTCTCAGCGGGCCCCGAAGAGACCCAGTACTTC
NA,TRBV5-6,NA,TRBJ1-2,CASSSVEIRVGYTF,TGTGCCAGCAGCTCGGTGGAGATCAGGGTTGGCTACACCTTC
NA,TRBV4-3,NA,TRBJ2-6,CASSPLTGSGANVLTF,TGCGCCAGCAGCCCTCTCACAGGCAGCGGGGCCAACGTCCTGACTTTC
NA,TRBV9,NA,TRBJ1-2,CASSVSGGYGYTF,TGTGCCAGCAGCGTATCTGGAGGCTATGGCTACACCTTC
NA,TRBV6-1,NA,TRBJ1-1,CASSLQGRNTEAFF,TGTGCCAGCAGTTTACAGGGCAGGAACACTGAAGCTTTCTTT
NA,TRBV28,NA,TRBJ2-7,CASKEGSYEQYF,TGTGCCAGCAAAGAGGGCTCCTACGAGCAGTACTTC